The 13 T cell receptor beta chains presented below share a single source sample, sequenced in a study of shared clonotypes between healthy human individuals. Measured with immunoSEQ multiplex PCR; TCRdb has only the in-frame clones, and not every one. The table lists over 2 million clones, 90% to 95% of them singletons. Sequenced sample: naive CD4+ T cells sorted from blood. Specified subset: CD45RA+ positively selected. All receptors derive from a man between 18 and 29 years old in good health.

The chain recombines TRBV6-1 with TRBJ1-4; a weak D match, TRBD1 (6 bases). CDR3 length: 14 residues. Germline lookup yields CDR1 MNHNS and CDR2 SASEGT. The ends were cut back, 6 bases at V and 5 bases at J, with 13 bases in the middle. CDR3 in DNA: TGTGCCAGCAGGGGGGGCACCCTAAATGAAAAACTGTTTTTT. This codes for CASRGGTLNEKLFF.

The chain employs TRBV2 and TRBJ1-4; D not certain. The V end lost 2 bases, the J end lost 14 bases, and 9 bases lay between the germline ends. CDR1 is SNHLY, CDR2 FYNNEI, per germline. This CDR3 is built from 11 residues. The CDR3 protein is CASSELRYLFF. In DNA, the CDR3 is TGTGCCAGCAGTGAATTGAGATACCTGTTTTTT.

This chain joins TRBV6-1 and TRBJ1-3; maybe TRBD1 (5 bases). V lost 0 bases to trimming and J lost 9 bases, with 12 bases between them. Germline CDR1 MNHNS, CDR2 SASEGT. This CDR3 is 14 amino acids long. The CDR3 reads CASSEARQGVTIYF. As DNA, the CDR3 is TGTGCCAGCAGTGAAGCCCGGCAGGGAGTCACCATATATTTT.

The chain is built from TRBV6-6 and TRBJ1-1; D remains ambiguous. Trimming shortened V by 2 bases and J by 5 bases, and 12 bases separated the two germline ends. The CDR3 length is 14 residues. Germline CDR1 reads MNHNY; CDR2 reads SVGAGI (reference sequence). CDR3 loop: CASSYPGGRTEAFF. The CDR3 region has the DNA TGTGCCAGCAGTTACCCGGGAGGGAGGACTGAAGCTTTCTTT.

A note on this clone: The same CDR3 can be traced to other DNA sequences in this sample. The V call is TRBV2, the J call TRBJ2-5, with 7 bases identical to TRBD2. The CDR3 length is 13 residues. V trimming: 6 bases; J trimming: 1 base; junction bases outside the gene matches: 2. Germline CDR1 SNHLY, CDR2 FYNNEI. The CDR3: CASSGGTQETQYF. CDR3 DNA sequence: TGTGCCAGCAGCGGGGGGACCCAAGAGACCCAGTACTTC.

The V and J genes are TRBV6-5 and TRBJ2-1; 7 nucleotides align to TRBD1. The V gene's germline CDR1 is MNHEY and CDR2 SVGAGI. This CDR3 has 15 residues. Trimming cost V 7 bases and J 7 bases; bases outside gene matches: 13. This CDR3 reads CASKKDRLPGNEQFF. The DNA for the CDR3 is TGTGCCAGCAAAAAGGACAGGTTGCCCGGGAATGAGCAGTTCTTC.

CDR3 sequence (DNA): TGTGCCAGCAGCGTACAGGGAGAGGGTCTTAGGGAGCAGTTCTTC. This encodes CASSVQGEGLREQFF. V and J are TRBV9 and TRBJ2-1, with D possibly called TRBD1 or TRBD2 (5 bases each). The CDR3 contains 15 residues. V lost 1 base and J 10 bases, leaving 18 bases between the germline ends. CDR1 SGDLS and CDR2 YYNGEE come from the germline V gene.

V usage is TRBV2 and J usage is TRBJ2-2; tentative D call: TRBD1 (6 bases). CDR1 is SNHLY, CDR2 FYNNEI, per germline. CDR3 size: 14 residues. V was clipped by 9 bases and J by 1 base, with 12 bases between them. The CDR3 here is CASNEQGNTGELFF. CDR3 DNA: TGTGCCAGTAATGAACAGGGGAACACCGGGGAGCTGTTTTTT.

The chain uses TRBV21-1 and TRBJ1-1. TRBV21-1 is labeled a pseudogene. The CDR3 consists of 14 residues. CDR3 region: CASSKSKPGLEAFF. CDR3 bases: TGTGCCAGCAGCAAATCAAAGCCGGGCCTAGAAGCTTTCTTT.

The chain recombines TRBV5-5 with TRBJ1-2; D is unclear. The CDR3 loop spans 14 amino acids. Trimming shortened V by 2 bases and J by 0 bases, and 8 bases separated the two germline ends. Germline CDR1 and CDR2: SGHKS and YYEKEE (reference sequence). For the CDR3, the DNA is TGTGCCAGCAGCTTCGAGGGAGCTAACTATGGCTACACCTTC. It codes for CASSFEGANYGYTF.

The V call is TRBV4-2, the J call TRBJ2-5; 15 bases line up with TRBD2. Looked up from germline, CDR1 is LGHNA and CDR2 is YNFKEQ. The CDR3 is made up of 17 amino acids. J gave up 5 bases and V 4 bases, and 8 bases lay outside the gene matches. The CDR3 here is CASSPSGTSGGWETQYF. The CDR3 nucleotides are TGTGCCAGCAGCCCCTCCGGGACTAGCGGGGGGTGGGAGACCCAGTACTTC.

The rearrangement uses TRBV27 and TRBJ2-7; 8 bases agree with TRBD1. This CDR3 is 17 amino acids long. Per the germline V gene, CDR1 is MNHEY and CDR2 is SMNVEV (reference sequence). V dropped 2 bases and J dropped 0; count of bases not matched to a gene: 9. The DNA of the CDR3 is TGTGCCAGCAGTTTAAACCGGGCCGGGACAGGCTCCTACGAGCAGTACTTC. Protein sequence: CASSLNRAGTGSYEQYF.

The V gene is TRBV21-1, the J gene TRBJ2-7; the D call in the table, TRBD2, was not verified against the DNA. TRBV21-1 is described as a pseudogene. The CDR3 totals 18 residues. The CDR3 DNA sequence: TGTGCCAGCTACTCAGAGGTCGGGACTACTTTCTTCTCCTACGAGCAGTACTTC. Protein product: CASYSEVGTTFFSYEQYF.